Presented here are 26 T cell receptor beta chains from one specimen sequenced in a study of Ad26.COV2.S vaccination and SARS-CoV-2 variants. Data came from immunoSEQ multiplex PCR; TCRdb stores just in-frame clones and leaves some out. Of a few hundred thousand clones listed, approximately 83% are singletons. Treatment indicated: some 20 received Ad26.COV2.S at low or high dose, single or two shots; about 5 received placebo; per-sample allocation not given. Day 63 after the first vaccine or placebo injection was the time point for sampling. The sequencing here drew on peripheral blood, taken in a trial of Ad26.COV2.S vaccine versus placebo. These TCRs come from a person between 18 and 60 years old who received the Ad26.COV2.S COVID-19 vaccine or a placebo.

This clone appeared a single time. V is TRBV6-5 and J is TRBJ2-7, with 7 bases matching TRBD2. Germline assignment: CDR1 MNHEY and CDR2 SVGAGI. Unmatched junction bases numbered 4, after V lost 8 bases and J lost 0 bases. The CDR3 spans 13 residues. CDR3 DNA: TGTGCCAGCTCCCGGGACTACTCCTACGAGCAGTACTTC. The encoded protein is CASSRDYSYEQYF.

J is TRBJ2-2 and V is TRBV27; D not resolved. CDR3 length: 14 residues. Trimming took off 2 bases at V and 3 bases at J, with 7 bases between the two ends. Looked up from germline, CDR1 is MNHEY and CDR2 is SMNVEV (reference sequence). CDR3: CASSLASHTGELFF. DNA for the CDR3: TGTGCCAGCAGTTTAGCGTCCCACACCGGGGAGCTGTTTTTT.

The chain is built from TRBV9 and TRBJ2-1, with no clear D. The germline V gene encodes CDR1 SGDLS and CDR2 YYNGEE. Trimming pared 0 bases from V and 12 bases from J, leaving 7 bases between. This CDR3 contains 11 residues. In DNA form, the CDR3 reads TGTGCCAGCAGCGTAGGTGCAAGGCAGTTCTTC. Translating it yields CASSVGARQFF.

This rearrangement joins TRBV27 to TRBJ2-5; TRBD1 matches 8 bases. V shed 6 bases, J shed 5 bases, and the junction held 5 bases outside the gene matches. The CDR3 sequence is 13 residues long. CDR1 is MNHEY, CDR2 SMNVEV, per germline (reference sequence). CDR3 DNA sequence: TGTGCCAGCAGCTTTCAGGGGGCGGAGACCCAGTACTTC. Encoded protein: CASSFQGAETQYF.

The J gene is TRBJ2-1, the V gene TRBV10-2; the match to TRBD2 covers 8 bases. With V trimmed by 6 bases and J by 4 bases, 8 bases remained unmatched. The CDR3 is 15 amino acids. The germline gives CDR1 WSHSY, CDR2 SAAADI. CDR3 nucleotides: TGCGCCAGCAGCGGACTAGCCGGGGGGTACAATGAGCAGTTCTTC. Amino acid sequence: CASSGLAGGYNEQFF.

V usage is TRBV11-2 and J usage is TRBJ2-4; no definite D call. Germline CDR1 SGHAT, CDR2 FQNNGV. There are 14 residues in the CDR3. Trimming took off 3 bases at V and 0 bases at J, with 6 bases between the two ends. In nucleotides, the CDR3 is TGTGCCAGCAGCTTGTGGGGAGCCAAAAACATTCAGTACTTC. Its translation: CASSLWGAKNIQYF.

CDR3 residues: CASSYLPRGSETQYF. In nucleotides, the CDR3 is TGTGCCAGCAGCTACCTCCCCAGGGGATCGGAGACCCAGTACTTC. This chain links TRBV7-9 with TRBJ2-5; D might be TRBD1 (6 bases). CDR3 length equals 15 residues. V was pared by 4 bases and J by 5 bases, with 17 bases between. In germline, CDR1 is SEHNR, CDR2 FQNEAQ (reference sequence).

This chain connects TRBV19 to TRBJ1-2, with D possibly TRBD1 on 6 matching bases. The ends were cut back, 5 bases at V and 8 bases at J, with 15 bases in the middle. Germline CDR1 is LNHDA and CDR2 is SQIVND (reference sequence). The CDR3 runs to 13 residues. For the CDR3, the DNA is TGTGCCAGTAGTGGCCGGGGACACGAAGGCTACACCTTC. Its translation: CASSGRGHEGYTF.

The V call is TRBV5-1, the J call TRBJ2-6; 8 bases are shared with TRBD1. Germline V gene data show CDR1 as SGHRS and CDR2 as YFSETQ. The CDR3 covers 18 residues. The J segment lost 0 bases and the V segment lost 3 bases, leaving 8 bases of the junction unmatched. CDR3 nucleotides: TGCGCCAGCAGCTCGAGGACAGGGATCTTCTCTGGGGCCAACGTCCTGACTTTC. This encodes CASSSRTGIFSGANVLTF.

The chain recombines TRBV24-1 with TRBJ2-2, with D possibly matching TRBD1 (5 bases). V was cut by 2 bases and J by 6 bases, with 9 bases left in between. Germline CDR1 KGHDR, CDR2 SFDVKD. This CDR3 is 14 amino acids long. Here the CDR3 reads CATSDYSRAGELFF. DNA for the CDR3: TGTGCCACCAGTGATTATTCCAGGGCCGGGGAGCTGTTTTTT.

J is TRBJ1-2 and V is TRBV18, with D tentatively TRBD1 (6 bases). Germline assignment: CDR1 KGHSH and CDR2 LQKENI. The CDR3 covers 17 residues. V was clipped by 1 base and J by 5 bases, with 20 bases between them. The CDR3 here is CASSPQETWDTSYGYTF. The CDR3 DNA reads TGTGCCAGCTCACCACAGGAAACTTGGGACACCTCTTATGGCTACACCTTC.

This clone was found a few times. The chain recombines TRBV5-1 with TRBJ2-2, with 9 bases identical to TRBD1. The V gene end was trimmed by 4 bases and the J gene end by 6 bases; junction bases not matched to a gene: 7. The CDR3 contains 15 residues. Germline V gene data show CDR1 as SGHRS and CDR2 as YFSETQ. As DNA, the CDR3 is TGCGCCAGCAGCGGGGACAGGGAGGTCCCCGGGGAGCTGTTTTTT. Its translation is CASSGDREVPGELFF. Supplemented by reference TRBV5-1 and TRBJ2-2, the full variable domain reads KAGVTQTPRYLIKTRGQQVTLSCSPISGHRSVSWYQQTPGQGLQFLFEYFSETQRNKGNFPGRFSGRQFSNSRSEMNVSTLELGDSALYLCASSGDREVPGELFFGEGSRLTVL.

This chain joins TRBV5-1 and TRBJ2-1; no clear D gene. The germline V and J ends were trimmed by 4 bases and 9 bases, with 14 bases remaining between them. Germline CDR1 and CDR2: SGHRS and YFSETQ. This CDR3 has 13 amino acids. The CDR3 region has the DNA TGCGCCAGCAGCGCGGTAGTAGGTGGTGAGCAGTTCTTC. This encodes CASSAVVGGEQFF.

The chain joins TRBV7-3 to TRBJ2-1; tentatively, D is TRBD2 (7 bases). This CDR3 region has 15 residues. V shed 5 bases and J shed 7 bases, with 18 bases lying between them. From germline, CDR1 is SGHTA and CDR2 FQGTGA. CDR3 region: CASSRGSGKGNEQFF. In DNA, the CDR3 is TGTGCCAGCAGCAGGGGGAGCGGGAAGGGGAATGAGCAGTTCTTC. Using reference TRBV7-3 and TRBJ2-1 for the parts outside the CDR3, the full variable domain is GAGVSQTPSNKVTEKGKYVELRCDPISGHTALYWYRQSLGQGPEFLIYFQGTGAADDSGLPNDRFFAVRPEGSVSTLKIQRTERGDSAVYLCASSRGSGKGNEQFFGPGTRLTVL.

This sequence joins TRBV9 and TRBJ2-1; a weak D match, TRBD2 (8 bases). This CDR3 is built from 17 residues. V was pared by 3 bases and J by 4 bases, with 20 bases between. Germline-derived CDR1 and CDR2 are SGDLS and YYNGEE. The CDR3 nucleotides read TGTGCCAGCAGCGCGAGCCGGGGGGGACAGCCTTACAATGAGCAGTTCTTC. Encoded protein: CASSASRGGQPYNEQFF.

The CDR3, as DNA: TGTGCCAGCAGTGGGGCGGGGCGAGGGTATGGCTACACCTTC. This codes for CASSGAGRGYGYTF. This rearrangement joins TRBV5-4 to TRBJ1-2, with D possibly matching TRBD1 (5 bases). Trimming stripped 5 bases from V and 5 bases from J, with 16 bases between. CDR3 length: 14 amino acids. Germline CDR1 is SGHNT and CDR2 is YYREEE (reference sequence).

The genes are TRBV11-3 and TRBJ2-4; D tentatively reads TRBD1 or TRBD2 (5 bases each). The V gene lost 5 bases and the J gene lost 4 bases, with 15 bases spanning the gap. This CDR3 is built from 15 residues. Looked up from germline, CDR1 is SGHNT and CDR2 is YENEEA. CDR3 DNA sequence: TGTGCCAGCAGCCTACGGAGGCAGGGTAAAAACATTCAGTACTTC. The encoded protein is CASSLRRQGKNIQYF.

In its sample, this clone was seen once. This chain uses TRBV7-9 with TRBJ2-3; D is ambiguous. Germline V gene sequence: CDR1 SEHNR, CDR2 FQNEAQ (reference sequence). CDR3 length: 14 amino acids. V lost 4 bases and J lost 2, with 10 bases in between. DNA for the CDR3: TGTGCCAGCAGCTCGACACCCTACACAGATACGCAGTATTTT. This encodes CASSSTPYTDTQYF.

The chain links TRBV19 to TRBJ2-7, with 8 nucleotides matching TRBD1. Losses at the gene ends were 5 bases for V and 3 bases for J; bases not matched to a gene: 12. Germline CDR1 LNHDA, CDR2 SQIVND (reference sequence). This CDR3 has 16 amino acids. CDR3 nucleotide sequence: TGTGCCAGTAGTCCCTTTCCGACAGGGGCTCTCTACGAGCAGTACTTC. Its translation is CASSPFPTGALYEQYF.

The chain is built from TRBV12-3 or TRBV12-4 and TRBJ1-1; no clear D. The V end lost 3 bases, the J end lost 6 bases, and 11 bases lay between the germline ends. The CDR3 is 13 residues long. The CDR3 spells CASSLRETSEAFF. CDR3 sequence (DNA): TGTGCCAGCAGTTTGCGGGAGACCTCTGAAGCTTTCTTT.

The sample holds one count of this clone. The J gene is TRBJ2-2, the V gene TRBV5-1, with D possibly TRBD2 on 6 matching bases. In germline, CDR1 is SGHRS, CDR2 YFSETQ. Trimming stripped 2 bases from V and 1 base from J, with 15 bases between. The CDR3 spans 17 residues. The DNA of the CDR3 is TGCGCCAGCAGCTTAAAAGCCGGGACTGGGAACACCGGGGAGCTGTTTTTT. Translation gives CASSLKAGTGNTGELFF.

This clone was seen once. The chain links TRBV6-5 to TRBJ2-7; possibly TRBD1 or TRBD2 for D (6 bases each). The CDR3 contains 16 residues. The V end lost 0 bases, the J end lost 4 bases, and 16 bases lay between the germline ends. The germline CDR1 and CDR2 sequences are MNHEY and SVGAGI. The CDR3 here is CASSYSTGGTKYEQYF. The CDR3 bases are TGTGCCAGCAGTTACTCCACCGGCGGGACAAAGTACGAGCAGTACTTC.

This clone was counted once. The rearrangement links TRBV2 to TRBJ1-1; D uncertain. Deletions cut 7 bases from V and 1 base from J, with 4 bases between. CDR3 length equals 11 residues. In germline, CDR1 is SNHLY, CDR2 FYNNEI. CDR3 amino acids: CASKGNTEAFF. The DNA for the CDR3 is TGTGCCAGCAAGGGGAACACTGAAGCTTTCTTT.

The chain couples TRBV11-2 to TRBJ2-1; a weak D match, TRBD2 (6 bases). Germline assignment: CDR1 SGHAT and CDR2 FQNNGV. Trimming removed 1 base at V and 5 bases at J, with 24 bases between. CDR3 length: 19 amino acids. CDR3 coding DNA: TGTGCCAGCAGCTTAGCCCTCGTAGCGGACCTTTCCTTCAACAATGAGCAGTTCTTC. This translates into CASSLALVADLSFNNEQFF.

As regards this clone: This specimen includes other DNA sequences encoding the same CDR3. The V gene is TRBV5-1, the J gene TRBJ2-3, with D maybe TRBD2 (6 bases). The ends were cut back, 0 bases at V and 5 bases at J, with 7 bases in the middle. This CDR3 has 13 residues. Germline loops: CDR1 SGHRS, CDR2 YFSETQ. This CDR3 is CASSLAGEDTQYF. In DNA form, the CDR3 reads TGCGCCAGCAGCTTGGCGGGAGAAGATACGCAGTATTTT.

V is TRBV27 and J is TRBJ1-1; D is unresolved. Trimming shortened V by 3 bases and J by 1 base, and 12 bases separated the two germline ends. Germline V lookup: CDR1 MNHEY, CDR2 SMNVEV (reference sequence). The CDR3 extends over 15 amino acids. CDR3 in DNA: TGTGCCAGCAGTTTCCGGGGTATGGGGAACACTGAAGCTTTCTTT. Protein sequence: CASSFRGMGNTEAFF.